The 14 T cell receptor beta chains reported below all come from one sample, sequenced in a study of shared clonotypes between healthy human individuals. TCRdb's table, derived via immunoSEQ multiplex PCR, lists solely in-frame clones and lacks some. The sample carries roughly 2 million clones, just under 95% recorded once. Terminally differentiated effector memory CD45RA+ cells were excluded from the naive CD8 cells, which were CD45RO-negative and positively selected for CCR7. The sample consisted of naive CD8+ T cells sorted from blood. These receptors all stem from a young man in good health.

This sequence joins TRBV27 and TRBJ1-5; D remains unclear. The CDR3 loop spans 13 amino acids. The V end was cut by 2 bases, the J end by 8 bases, with 10 bases between. Per germline, CDR1 MNHEY and CDR2 SMNVEV (reference sequence). The CDR3 loop reads CASSLLGPEPQHF. The CDR3 DNA reads as TGTGCCAGCAGTTTACTGGGCCCGGAGCCCCAGCATTTT.

The J gene is TRBJ2-2, the V gene TRBV21-1. TRBV21-1 is reported as a pseudogene. The CDR3 extends over 16 amino acids. The CDR3 DNA reads TGTGCCAGCAGCGAAGAGGAGGGGGCGAACACCGGGGAGCTGTTTTTT. It encodes CASSEEEGANTGELFF.

In nucleotides, the CDR3 is TGCGCCAGCAGCTACGACACCGCCTCCTACGAGCAGTACTTC. As protein: CASSYDTASYEQYF. The V gene is TRBV5-1, the J gene TRBJ2-7; no definite D call. The germline V and J ends were trimmed by 3 bases and 0 bases, with 10 bases remaining between them. Germline-derived CDR1 and CDR2 are SGHRS and YFSETQ. CDR3 length: 14 amino acids.

The genes are TRBV28 and TRBJ2-7; D may be TRBD2 (5 bases). The CDR3 is 15 amino acids. The germline V gene encodes CDR1 MDHEN and CDR2 SYDVKM. Trimming took 1 base from V and 1 from J, leaving 11 bases between them. The CDR3 spells CASSLSRASSYEQYF. The CDR3 coding sequence is TGTGCCAGCAGTTTATCGCGGGCCTCTTCCTACGAGCAGTACTTC.

The chain carries TRBV5-1 and TRBJ2-7; D perhaps matches TRBD2 (5 bases). This CDR3 contains 13 residues. CDR1 and CDR2 from the germline V gene are SGHRS and YFSETQ. Trimming removed 4 bases at V and 5 bases at J, with 13 bases between. The CDR3 loop is CASSGGLWDEQYF. The DNA for the CDR3 is TGCGCCAGCAGCGGAGGATTGTGGGACGAGCAGTACTTC.

The J gene is TRBJ2-7, the V gene TRBV16; D call uncertain. CDR3 size: 15 residues. The germline gives CDR1 KGHSY, CDR2 FQNENV. Trimming removed 0 bases at V and 0 bases at J, with 9 bases between. The CDR3 coding sequence is TGTGCCAGCAGCCAATCGAGAGACAACTCCTACGAGCAGTACTTC. As protein: CASSQSRDNSYEQYF.

The CDR3 reads CASSYATNEKLFF. CDR3 sequence (DNA): TGTGCCAGCAGTTACGCAACTAATGAAAAACTGTTTTTT. This sequence joins TRBV6-5 and TRBJ1-4; no definite D call. The CDR3 sequence is 13 residues long. V lost 2 bases and J 0 bases, leaving 1 base between the germline ends. Germline V CDR1 and CDR2: MNHEY, SVGAGI.

This chain links TRBV27 with TRBJ1-2, with D possibly TRBD1 on 6 matching bases. The CDR3 runs 15 residues. The V gene lost 7 bases and the J gene lost 3 bases, with 18 bases spanning the gap. Germline loops: CDR1 MNHEY, CDR2 SMNVEV (reference sequence). CDR3 in amino acids: CASTTHVQGDYGYTF. CDR3 nucleotide sequence: TGTGCCAGCACCACCCACGTACAGGGAGACTATGGCTACACCTTC.

The gene calls are TRBV5-1 and TRBJ2-4; 7 positions match TRBD2. Trimming cost V 0 bases and J 0 bases; bases outside gene matches: 6. Germline V gives CDR1 SGHRS, CDR2 YFSETQ. The CDR3 has 17 residues. The CDR3 region is CASSLGEGSLAKNIQYF. In nucleotides, the CDR3 is TGCGCCAGCAGCTTGGGGGAGGGATCCCTAGCCAAAAACATTCAGTACTTC.

The genes are TRBV10-2 and TRBJ2-5; D might be TRBD2 (6 bases). This CDR3 comprises 14 residues. Trimming took 7 bases from V and 9 from J, leaving 21 bases between them. Germline lookup yields CDR1 WSHSY and CDR2 SAAADI. The CDR3 nucleotides read TGCGCCAGCAACTATCTTAGCGGTGGGGAGGCCCAGTACTTC. Its protein is CASNYLSGGEAQYF.

The J gene is TRBJ2-1, the V gene TRBV15; no firm D call. This CDR3 comprises 15 residues. Trimming stripped 0 bases from V and 6 bases from J, with 12 bases between. Germline CDR1 reads LNHNV; CDR2 reads YYDKDF (reference sequence). The CDR3 DNA reads TGTGCCACCAGCAGAGATCTAGGGCAGAGCAATGAGCAGTTCTTC. Protein product: CATSRDLGQSNEQFF.

This clone was seen only once. CDR3 region: CASSLVPTWREGLNEQFF. CDR3 DNA sequence: TGTGCCAGCAGCTTAGTCCCCACGTGGAGGGAGGGCCTGAATGAGCAGTTCTTC. The rearrangement uses TRBV7-2 and TRBJ2-1, with 7 bases identical to TRBD2. The CDR3 totals 18 residues. Per germline, CDR1 SGHTA and CDR2 FQGNSA. Trimming at V came to 1 base and at J to 7 bases, leaving 16 bases not matched to a gene.

Turning to this clone: Other DNA sequences in this specimen translate into the identical CDR3. The chain employs TRBV7-9 and TRBJ2-2; D is unclear. CDR3 length: 15 amino acids. The germline V gene encodes CDR1 SEHNR and CDR2 FQNEAQ (reference sequence). V was pared by 1 base and J by 0 bases, with 6 bases between. For the CDR3, the DNA is TGTGCCAGCAGCTTAGGACAAACGAACACCGGGGAGCTGTTTTTT. Protein product: CASSLGQTNTGELFF.

A word on this clone: The sample contains more than one DNA sequence encoding this CDR3. This chain uses TRBV30 with TRBJ2-3; unclear D gene. The CDR3 totals 11 residues. Germline V CDR1 and CDR2: GTSNPN, SVGIG (reference sequence). The ends were cut back, 3 bases at V and 2 bases at J, with 3 bases in the middle. The CDR3 DNA reads TGTGCCTGGAGCCCCACAGATACGCAGTATTTT. This gives the protein CAWSPTDTQYF.